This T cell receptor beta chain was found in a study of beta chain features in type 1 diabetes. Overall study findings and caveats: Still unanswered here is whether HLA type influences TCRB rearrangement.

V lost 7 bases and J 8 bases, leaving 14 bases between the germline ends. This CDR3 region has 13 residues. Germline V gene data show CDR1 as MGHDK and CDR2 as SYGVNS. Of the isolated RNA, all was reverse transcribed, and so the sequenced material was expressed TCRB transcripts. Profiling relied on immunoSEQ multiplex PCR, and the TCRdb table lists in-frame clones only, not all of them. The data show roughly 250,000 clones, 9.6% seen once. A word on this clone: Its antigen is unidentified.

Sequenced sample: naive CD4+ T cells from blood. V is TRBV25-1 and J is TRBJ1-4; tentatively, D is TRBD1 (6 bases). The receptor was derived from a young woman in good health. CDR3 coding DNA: TGTGCCAGCACTATGGGGGCATCCGAAAAACTGTTTTTT. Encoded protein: CASTMGASEKLFF.